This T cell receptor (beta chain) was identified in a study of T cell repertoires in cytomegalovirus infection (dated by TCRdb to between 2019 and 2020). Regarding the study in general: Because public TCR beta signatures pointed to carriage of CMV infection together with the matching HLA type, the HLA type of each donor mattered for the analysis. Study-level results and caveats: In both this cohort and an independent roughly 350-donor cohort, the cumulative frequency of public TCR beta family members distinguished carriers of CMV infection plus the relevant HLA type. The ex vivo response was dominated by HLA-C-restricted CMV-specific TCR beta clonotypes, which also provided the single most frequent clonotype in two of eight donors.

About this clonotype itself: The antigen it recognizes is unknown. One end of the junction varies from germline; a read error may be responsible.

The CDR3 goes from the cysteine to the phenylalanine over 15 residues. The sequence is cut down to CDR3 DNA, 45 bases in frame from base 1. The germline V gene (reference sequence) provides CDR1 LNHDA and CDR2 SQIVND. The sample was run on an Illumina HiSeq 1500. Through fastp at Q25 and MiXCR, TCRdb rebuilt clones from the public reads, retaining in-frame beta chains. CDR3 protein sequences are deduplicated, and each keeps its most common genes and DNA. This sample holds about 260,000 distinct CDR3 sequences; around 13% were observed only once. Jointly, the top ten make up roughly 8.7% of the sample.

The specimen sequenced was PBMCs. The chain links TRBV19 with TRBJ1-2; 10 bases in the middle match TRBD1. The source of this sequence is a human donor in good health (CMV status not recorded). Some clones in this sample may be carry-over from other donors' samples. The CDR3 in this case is CPSISRDRGAYGYTF. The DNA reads TGTCCCAGTATTTCTCGGGACAGGGGAGCCTATGGCTACACCTTC.